The next 10 T cell receptor beta chains were all read from a single sample in a study of cytomegalovirus exposure and HLA in healthy donors. The PCR was carried out with 60 Vbeta primers and 13 Jbeta primers. Profiling relied on immunoSEQ multiplex PCR, and the TCRdb table lists in-frame clones only, not all of them. Of roughly 170,000 clones in the sample, over 65% were seen once. Sequences were obtained from PBMCs. These receptors were collected from a female donor in good health and CMV-seronegative.

The genes are TRBV19 and TRBJ1-1; D might be TRBD1 (5 bases). V was cut by 7 bases and J by 1 base, with 13 bases left in between. Per germline, CDR1 LNHDA and CDR2 SQIVND (reference sequence). The CDR3 sequence is 14 residues long. The chain's CDR3 is CASNPTAQNTEAFF. The CDR3 coding sequence is TGTGCCAGTAACCCGACAGCCCAGAACACTGAAGCTTTCTTT. The variable domain in full, with the rest retrieved from reference TRBV19 and TRBJ1-1, is DGGITQSPKYLFRKEGQNVTLSCEQNLNHDAMYWYRQDPGQGLRLIYYSQIVNDFQKGDIAEGYSVSREKKESFPLTVTSAQKNPTAFYLCASNPTAQNTEAFFGQGTRLTVV.

This chain uses TRBV9 with TRBJ1-2, with D perhaps matching TRBD1 (5 bases). The germline V and J ends were trimmed by 0 bases and 6 bases, with 15 bases remaining between them. The germline V gene has CDR1 SGDLS and CDR2 YYNGEE. The CDR3 is made up of 15 amino acids. The CDR3 spells CASSVEGYGGDGYTF. The CDR3 nucleotides are TGTGCCAGCAGCGTAGAGGGATATGGAGGGGATGGCTACACCTTC.

J is TRBJ2-7 and V is TRBV23-1, with 10 nucleotides matching TRBD2. TRBV23-1 falls under the ORF class, with uncertain function. The CDR3 extends over 16 amino acids. After removal of 9 bases from V and 3 bases from J, the junction contained 14 bases not matched to a gene. In nucleotides, the CDR3 is TGCGCCAGGCCAATCCCGGCTAGCGGGAGAGACTACGAGCAGTACTTC. Its protein product is CARPIPASGRDYEQYF.

The V call is TRBV5-6, the J call TRBJ1-1; the match to TRBD1 covers 9 bases. V lost 3 bases, J lost 5 bases, and 11 bases stayed unmatched. In germline, CDR1 is SGHDT, CDR2 YYEEEE. The CDR3 runs to 16 residues. The CDR3 loop reads CASSSRQGGVGTEAFF. CDR3 nucleotide sequence: TGTGCCAGCAGCTCCCGACAGGGGGGAGTCGGGACTGAAGCTTTCTTT.

The V and J genes are TRBV10-3 and TRBJ1-5, with D unclear. Trimming pared 3 bases from V and 2 bases from J, leaving 5 bases between. Germline V gene lookup returns CDR1 ENHRY and CDR2 SYGVKD. The CDR3 consists of 13 residues. CDR3 protein: CAISEQRNQPQHF. Written as DNA, the CDR3 is TGTGCCATCAGTGAACAGCGCAATCAGCCCCAGCATTTT.

This clone was detected only once. V is TRBV5-1 and J is TRBJ2-3; 12 bases map to TRBD2. This CDR3 is built from 17 residues. The germline gives CDR1 SGHRS, CDR2 YFSETQ. Losses at the gene ends were 0 bases for V and 4 bases for J; bases not matched to a gene: 6. CDR3 amino acids: CASSLVRASGGADTQYF. The CDR3 DNA reads TGCGCCAGCAGCTTGGTTCGGGCTAGCGGGGGGGCAGATACGCAGTATTTT. The full variable domain, rest sourced from reference TRBV5-1 and TRBJ2-3, is KAGVTQTPRYLIKTRGQQVTLSCSPISGHRSVSWYQQTPGQGLQFLFEYFSETQRNKGNFPGRFSGRQFSNSRSEMNVSTLELGDSALYLCASSLVRASGGADTQYFGPGTRLTVL.

The V gene is TRBV19, the J gene TRBJ1-2; D possibly corresponds to TRBD1 (6 bases). V was cut by 6 bases and J by 0 bases, with 14 bases left in between. CDR3 length: 15 residues. Germline V lookup: CDR1 LNHDA, CDR2 SQIVND (reference sequence). CDR3 sequence reads: CASRSGQSSNYGYTF. CDR3 bases: TGTGCCAGTAGAAGTGGACAGAGCTCTAACTATGGCTACACCTTC. The variable domain in full, with the rest retrieved from reference TRBV19 and TRBJ1-2, is DGGITQSPKYLFRKEGQNVTLSCEQNLNHDAMYWYRQDPGQGLRLIYYSQIVNDFQKGDIAEGYSVSREKKESFPLTVTSAQKNPTAFYLCASRSGQSSNYGYTFGSGTRLTVV.

The genes are TRBV5-6 and TRBJ1-3; D is possibly TRBD1 (5 bases). The CDR3 spans 11 residues. The V end was cut by 7 bases, the J end by 4 bases, with 6 bases between. Looked up from germline, CDR1 is SGHDT and CDR2 is YYEEEE. Here the CDR3 reads CASAGGNTIYF. CDR3 DNA sequence: TGTGCCAGCGCAGGGGGAAACACCATATATTTT.

The V and J genes are TRBV7-3 and TRBJ1-2, with D maybe TRBD1 (6 bases). V gave up 5 bases and J gave up 7 bases, with 14 bases separating them. Germline V gene data show CDR1 as SGHTA and CDR2 as FQGTGA. The CDR3 consists of 13 residues. Here the CDR3 reads CASSPARGSGYTF. In DNA, the CDR3 is TGTGCCAGCAGCCCAGCCAGGGGCTCTGGCTACACCTTC.

CDR3 coding DNA: TGTGCCAGCAGTCGGACAGCAGGTGAAGCTTTCTTT. Its translation is CASSRTAGEAFF. The V and J genes are TRBV6-5 and TRBJ1-1, with D perhaps matching TRBD1 (6 bases). The CDR3 totals 12 residues. Germline CDR1 is MNHEY and CDR2 is SVGAGI. Trimming took off 5 bases at V and 7 bases at J, with 11 bases between the two ends.